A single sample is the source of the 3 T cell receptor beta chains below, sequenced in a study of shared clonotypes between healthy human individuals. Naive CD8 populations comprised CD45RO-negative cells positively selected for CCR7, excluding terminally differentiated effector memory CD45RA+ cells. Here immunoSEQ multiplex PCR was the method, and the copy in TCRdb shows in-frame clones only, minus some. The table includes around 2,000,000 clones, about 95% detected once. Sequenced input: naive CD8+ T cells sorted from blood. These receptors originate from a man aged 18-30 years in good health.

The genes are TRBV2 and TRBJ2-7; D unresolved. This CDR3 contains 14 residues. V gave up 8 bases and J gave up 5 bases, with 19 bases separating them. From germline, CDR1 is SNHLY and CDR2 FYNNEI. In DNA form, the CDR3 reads TGTGCCAGCTCCCCGGTTACCCTTTTAGACGAGCAGTACTTC. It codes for CASSPVTLLDEQYF.

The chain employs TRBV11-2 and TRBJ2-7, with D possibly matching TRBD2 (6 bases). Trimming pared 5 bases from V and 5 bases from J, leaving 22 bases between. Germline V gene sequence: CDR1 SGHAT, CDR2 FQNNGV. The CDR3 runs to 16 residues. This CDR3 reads CASSRNSGKNPHEQYF. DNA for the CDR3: TGTGCCAGCAGCCGAAATAGCGGAAAAAACCCCCACGAGCAGTACTTC.

As DNA, the CDR3 is TGCGCCAGCAGCCAAGGGCCTAGCGCCACAGATACGCAGTATTTT. This sequence encodes CASSQGPSATDTQYF. The chain uses TRBV4-3 and TRBJ2-3, with a possible D match to TRBD2 (6 bases). The V and J ends lost 1 base and 2 bases respectively, with 10 bases between them. The CDR3 totals 15 residues. The V gene's germline CDR1 is LGHNA and CDR2 YSLEER.